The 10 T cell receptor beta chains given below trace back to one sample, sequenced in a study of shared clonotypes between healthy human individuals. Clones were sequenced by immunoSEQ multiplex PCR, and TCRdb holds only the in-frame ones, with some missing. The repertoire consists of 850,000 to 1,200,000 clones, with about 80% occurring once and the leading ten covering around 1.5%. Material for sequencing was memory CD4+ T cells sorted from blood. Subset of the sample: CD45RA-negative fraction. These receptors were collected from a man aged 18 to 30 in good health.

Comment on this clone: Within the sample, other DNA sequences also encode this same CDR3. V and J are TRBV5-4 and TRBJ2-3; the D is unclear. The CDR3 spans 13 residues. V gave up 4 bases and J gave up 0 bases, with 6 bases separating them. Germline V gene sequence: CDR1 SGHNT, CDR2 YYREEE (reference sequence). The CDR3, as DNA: TGTGCCAGCAGCCCCCCCAGCACAGATACGCAGTATTTT. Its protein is CASSPPSTDTQYF.

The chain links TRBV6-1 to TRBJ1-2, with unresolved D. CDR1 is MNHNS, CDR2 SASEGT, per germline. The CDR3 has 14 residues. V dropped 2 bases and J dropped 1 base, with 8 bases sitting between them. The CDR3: CASSESAYNYGYTF. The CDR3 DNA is TGTGCCAGCAGTGAATCGGCCTATAACTATGGCTACACCTTC.

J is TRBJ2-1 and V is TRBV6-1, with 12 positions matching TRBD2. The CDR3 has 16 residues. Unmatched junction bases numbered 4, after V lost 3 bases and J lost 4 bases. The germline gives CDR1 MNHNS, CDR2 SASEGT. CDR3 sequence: CASSDLLAGGYNEQFF. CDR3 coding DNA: TGTGCCAGCAGTGACCTACTAGCGGGGGGATACAATGAGCAGTTCTTC.

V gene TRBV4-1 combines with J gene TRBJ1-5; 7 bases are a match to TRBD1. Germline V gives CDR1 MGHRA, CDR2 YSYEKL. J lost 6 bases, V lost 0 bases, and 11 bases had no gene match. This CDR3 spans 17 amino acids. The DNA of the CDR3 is TGCGCCAGCAGCCAAGACGCGCCACCAGGGGGAAGTCAGCCCCAGCATTTT. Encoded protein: CASSQDAPPGGSQPQHF.

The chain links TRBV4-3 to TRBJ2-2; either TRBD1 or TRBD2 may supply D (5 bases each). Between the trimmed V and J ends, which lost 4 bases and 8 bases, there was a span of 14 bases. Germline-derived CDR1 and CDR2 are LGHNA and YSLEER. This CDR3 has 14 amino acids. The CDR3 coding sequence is TGCGCCAGCAGCCCCCAGGTGGGGGAGGGGGAGCTGTTTTTT. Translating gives CASSPQVGEGELFF.

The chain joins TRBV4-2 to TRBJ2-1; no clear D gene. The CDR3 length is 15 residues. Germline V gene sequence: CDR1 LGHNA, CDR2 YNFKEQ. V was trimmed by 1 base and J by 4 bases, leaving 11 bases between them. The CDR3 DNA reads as TGTGCCAGCAGCCAAGCTACCACCCGGTACAATGAGCAGTTCTTC. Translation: CASSQATTRYNEQFF.

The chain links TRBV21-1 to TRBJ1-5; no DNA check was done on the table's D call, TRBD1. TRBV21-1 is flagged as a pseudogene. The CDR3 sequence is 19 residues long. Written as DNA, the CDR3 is TGTGCCACCTTGTCCCGGGACATTGGATCTGGGCAAAACAATCAGCCCCAGCATTTT. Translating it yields CATLSRDIGSGQNNQPQHF.

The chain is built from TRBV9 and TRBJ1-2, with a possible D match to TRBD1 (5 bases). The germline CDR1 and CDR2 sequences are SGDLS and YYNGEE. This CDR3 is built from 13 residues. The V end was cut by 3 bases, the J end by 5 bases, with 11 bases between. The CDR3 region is CASSDAGRYGYTF. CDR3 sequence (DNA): TGTGCCAGCAGCGACGCGGGGCGGTATGGCTACACCTTC.

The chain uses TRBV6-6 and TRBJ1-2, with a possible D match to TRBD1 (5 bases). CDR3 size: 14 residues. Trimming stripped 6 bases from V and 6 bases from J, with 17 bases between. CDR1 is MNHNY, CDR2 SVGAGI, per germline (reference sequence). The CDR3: CASRGTFGRDGYTF. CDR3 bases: TGTGCCAGCAGGGGGACTTTCGGGAGAGATGGCTACACCTTC.

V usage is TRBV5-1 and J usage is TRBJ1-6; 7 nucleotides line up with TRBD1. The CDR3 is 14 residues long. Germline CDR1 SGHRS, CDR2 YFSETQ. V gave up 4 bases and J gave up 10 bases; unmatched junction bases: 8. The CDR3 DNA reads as TGCGCCAGCAGCCCCGACAGGGTTGGATCACCCCTCCACTTT. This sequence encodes CASSPDRVGSPLHF.